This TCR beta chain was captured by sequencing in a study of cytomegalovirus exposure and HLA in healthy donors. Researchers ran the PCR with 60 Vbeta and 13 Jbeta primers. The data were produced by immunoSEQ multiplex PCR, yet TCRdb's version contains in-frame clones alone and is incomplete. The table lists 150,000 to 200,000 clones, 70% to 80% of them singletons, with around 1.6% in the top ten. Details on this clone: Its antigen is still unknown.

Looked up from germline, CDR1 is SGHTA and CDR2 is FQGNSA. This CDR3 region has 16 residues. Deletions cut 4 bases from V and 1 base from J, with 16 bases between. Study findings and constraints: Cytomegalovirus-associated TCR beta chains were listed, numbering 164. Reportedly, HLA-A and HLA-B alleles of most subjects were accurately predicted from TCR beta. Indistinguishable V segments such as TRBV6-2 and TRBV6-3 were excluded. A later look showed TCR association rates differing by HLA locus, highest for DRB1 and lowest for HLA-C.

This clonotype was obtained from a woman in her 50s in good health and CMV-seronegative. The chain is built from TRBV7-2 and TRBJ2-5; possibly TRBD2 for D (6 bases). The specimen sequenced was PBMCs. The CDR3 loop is CASSSWARRGQETQYF. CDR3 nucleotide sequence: TGTGCCAGCAGCTCCTGGGCCCGGCGGGGCCAAGAGACCCAGTACTTC.